These 16 T cell receptor beta chains came from one sample sequenced in a study of neoadjuvant anti-PD-1 for oral cavity cancer. Repertoires were generated with immunoSEQ multiplex PCR, while TCRdb's copy carries only in-frame clones and drops some. Of about 7,000 clones in the sample, around 72% are singletons; the top ten hold around 3%. This sample comprised PBMCs, obtained before nivolumab (anti-PD-1) treatment. The receptors were gathered from a person between 35 and 79 years old with oral cavity squamous cell carcinoma.

The V and J genes are TRBV15 and TRBJ1-4; no reliable D call. Trimming stripped 1 base from V and 5 bases from J, with 14 bases between. CDR1 and CDR2 from the germline V gene are LNHNV and YYDKDF (reference sequence). The CDR3 is 16 amino acids. The CDR3 here is CATSRARSQDNEKLFF. The CDR3 nucleotides are TGTGCCACCAGCAGAGCTAGAAGCCAGGACAATGAAAAACTGTTTTTT.

V and J are TRBV5-6 and TRBJ1-5; possible D gene TRBD1, 6 bases. Trimming cost V 0 bases and J 5 bases, with 15 bases left between them. The germline CDR1 and CDR2 sequences are SGHDT and YYEEEE. The CDR3 sequence is 16 residues long. CDR3 nucleotides: TGTGCCAGCAGCTTGGCCCCCACAGGGTGGCATCAGCCCCAGCATTTT. It encodes CASSLAPTGWHQPQHF.

Here the CDR3 DNA reads TGTGCCAGCAGCCCGGGGGGGGTAGGTATCTCCTACAATGAGCAGTTCTTC. Translating gives CASSPGGVGISYNEQFF. V gene TRBV7-2 combines with J gene TRBJ2-1; TRBD2 matches at 8 bases. The CDR3 runs to 17 residues. The V and J ends lost 5 bases and 0 bases, in that order; junction bases with no gene match: 9. Germline V gene data show CDR1 as SGHTA and CDR2 as FQGNSA.

The sample holds one count of this clone. This chain connects TRBV11-2 to TRBJ1-2; D might be TRBD1 (6 bases). CDR3 length: 13 residues. Germline values: CDR1 SGHAT, CDR2 FQNNGV. V dropped 1 base and J dropped 7 bases, with 10 bases sitting between them. CDR3 in amino acids: CASSLGGGLGYTF. CDR3 nucleotides: TGTGCCAGCAGCTTAGGCGGGGGGCTTGGCTACACCTTC.

This clone has only a few counts. The chain carries TRBV18 and TRBJ2-7, with D unclear. Germline V lookup: CDR1 KGHSH, CDR2 LQKENI. The CDR3 contains 12 residues. V was pared by 2 bases and J by 5 bases, with 7 bases between. The chain's CDR3 is CASSPSDNEQYF. In nucleotides, the CDR3 is TGTGCCAGCTCACCATCCGATAACGAGCAGTACTTC. Full variable domain (rest looked up from reference TRBV18 and TRBJ2-7): NAGVMQNPRHLVRRRGQEARLRCSPMKGHSHVYWYRQLPEEGLKFMVYLQKENIIDESGMPKERFSAEFPKEGPSILRIQQVVRGDSAAYFCASSPSDNEQYFGPGTRLTVT.

This clone was observed a single time. This rearrangement joins TRBV7-8 to TRBJ2-5; no definite D call. Trimming left V 11 bases short and J 5 bases short, with 12 bases between. Per germline, CDR1 SGHVS and CDR2 FQNEAQ. The CDR3 is 11 residues long. CDR3 coding DNA: TGTGCCGGTCAGGCCCAGGAGACCCAGTACTTC. Translation gives CAGQAQETQYF.

J is TRBJ1-5 and V is TRBV7-8; D remains unclear. From germline, CDR1 is SGHVS and CDR2 FQNEAQ. The CDR3 sequence is 13 residues long. The V end lost 5 bases, the J end lost 7 bases, and 12 bases lay between the germline ends. For the CDR3, the DNA is TGTGCCAGCAGCCCGGATCTGGCGCAGCCCCAGCATTTT. Encoded protein: CASSPDLAQPQHF.

This sequence joins TRBV5-1 and TRBJ2-7, with 10 bases that match TRBD1. This CDR3 is built from 14 residues. CDR1 SGHRS and CDR2 YFSETQ come from the germline V gene. V shed 3 bases, J shed 3 bases, and the junction held 3 bases outside the gene matches. CDR3 sequence (DNA): TGCGCCAGCAGCTGGGGGACAGGGGTCTACGAGCAGTACTTC. Its protein is CASSWGTGVYEQYF.

The chain carries TRBV7-3 and TRBJ1-1, with D hard to call. The CDR3 has 14 amino acids. CDR1 SGHTA and CDR2 FQGTGA come from the germline V gene. The ends were cut back, 5 bases at V and 1 base at J, with 11 bases in the middle. This CDR3 is CASSITDGNTEAFF. CDR3 coding DNA: TGTGCCAGCAGCATTACGGACGGGAACACTGAAGCTTTCTTT.

CDR3 residues: CASSLAMFTGEVYEQYF. In nucleotides, the CDR3 is TGCGCCAGCAGCTTGGCCATGTTCACAGGGGAGGTCTACGAGCAGTACTTC. V usage is TRBV5-1 and J usage is TRBJ2-7; TRBD1 might be the D (7 bases). In germline, CDR1 is SGHRS, CDR2 YFSETQ. This CDR3 contains 17 residues. Trimming removed 0 bases at V and 3 bases at J, with 19 bases between.

This sequence joins TRBV11-2 and TRBJ2-1; D unresolved. Per germline, CDR1 SGHAT and CDR2 FQNNGV. V was trimmed by 5 bases and J by 0 bases, leaving 5 bases between them. The CDR3 consists of 13 residues. CDR3 protein: CASSVDSYNEQFF. In DNA, the CDR3 is TGTGCCAGCAGCGTCGACTCCTACAATGAGCAGTTCTTC.

The chain's CDR3 is CASCPTVGYNEQFF. The CDR3 DNA reads as TGCGCCAGCTGCCCGACGGTGGGGTACAATGAGCAGTTCTTC. V and J are TRBV5-1 and TRBJ2-1; D gene ambiguous. This CDR3 comprises 14 residues. Germline lookup yields CDR1 SGHRS and CDR2 YFSETQ. Trimming shortened V by 7 bases and J by 4 bases, and 15 bases separated the two germline ends.

The rearrangement uses TRBV11-2 and TRBJ1-2; D unresolved. With 4 bases removed from V and 8 bases from J, the gap between germline ends came to 11 bases. Germline loops: CDR1 SGHAT, CDR2 FQNNGV. The CDR3 consists of 12 residues. CDR3 region: CASSSWAEGYTF. CDR3 DNA: TGTGCCAGCAGCTCATGGGCGGAGGGCTACACCTTC.

The chain employs TRBV7-9 and TRBJ2-1; D may be TRBD1 (5 bases). Germline CDR1 reads SEHNR; CDR2 reads FQNEAQ (reference sequence). V lost 1 base, J lost 8 bases, and 9 bases lay in between. This CDR3 spans 13 amino acids. The CDR3 region has the DNA TGTGCCAGCAGCTTAGTAGGGGCCCATGAGCAGTTCTTC. Translation: CASSLVGAHEQFF. Using reference TRBV7-9 and TRBJ2-1 for the parts outside the CDR3, the full variable domain is DTGVSQNPRHKITKRGQNVTFRCDPISEHNRLYWYRQTLGQGPEFLTYFQNEAQLEKSRLLSDRFSAERPKGSFSTLEIQRTEQGDSAMYLCASSLVGAHEQFFGPGTRLTVL.

The chain joins TRBV5-1 to TRBJ2-2; a possible D gene is TRBD2 (6 bases). The length of the CDR3 is 15 residues. Trimming cost V 0 bases and J 4 bases, with 10 bases left between them. CDR1 SGHRS and CDR2 YFSETQ come from the germline V gene. The DNA of the CDR3 is TGCGCCAGCAGCTTGGTCCGGGGGAGCACCGGGGAGCTGTTTTTT. Its translation is CASSLVRGSTGELFF.

The chain combines TRBV30 with TRBJ2-3; TRBD1 might be the D (5 bases). Trimming cost V 1 base and J 4 bases, with 12 bases left between them. The CDR3 contains 14 residues. Germline values: CDR1 GTSNPN, CDR2 SVGIG (reference sequence). CDR3 protein: CAWSEGVAADTQYF. The CDR3 DNA sequence: TGTGCCTGGAGTGAAGGGGTGGCGGCAGATACGCAGTATTTT.